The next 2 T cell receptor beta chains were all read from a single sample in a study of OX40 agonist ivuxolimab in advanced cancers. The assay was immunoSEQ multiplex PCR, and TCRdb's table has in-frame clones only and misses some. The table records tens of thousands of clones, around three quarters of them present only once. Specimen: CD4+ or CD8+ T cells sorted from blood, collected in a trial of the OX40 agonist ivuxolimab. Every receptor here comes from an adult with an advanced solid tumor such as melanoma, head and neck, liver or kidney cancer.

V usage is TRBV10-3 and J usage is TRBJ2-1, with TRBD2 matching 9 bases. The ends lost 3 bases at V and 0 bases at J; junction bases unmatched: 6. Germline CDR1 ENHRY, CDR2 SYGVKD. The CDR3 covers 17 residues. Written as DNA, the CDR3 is TGTGCCATCAGTGAACTAGCGGGTCCGAGCTCCTACAATGAGCAGTTCTTC. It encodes CAISELAGPSSYNEQFF.

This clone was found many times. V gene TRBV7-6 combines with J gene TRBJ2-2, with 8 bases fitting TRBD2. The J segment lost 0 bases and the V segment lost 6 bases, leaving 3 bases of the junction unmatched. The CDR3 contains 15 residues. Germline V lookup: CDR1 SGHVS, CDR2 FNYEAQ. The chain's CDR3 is CASRRGLANTGELFF. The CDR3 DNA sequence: TGTGCCAGCAGACGGGGACTAGCGAACACCGGGGAGCTGTTTTTT.